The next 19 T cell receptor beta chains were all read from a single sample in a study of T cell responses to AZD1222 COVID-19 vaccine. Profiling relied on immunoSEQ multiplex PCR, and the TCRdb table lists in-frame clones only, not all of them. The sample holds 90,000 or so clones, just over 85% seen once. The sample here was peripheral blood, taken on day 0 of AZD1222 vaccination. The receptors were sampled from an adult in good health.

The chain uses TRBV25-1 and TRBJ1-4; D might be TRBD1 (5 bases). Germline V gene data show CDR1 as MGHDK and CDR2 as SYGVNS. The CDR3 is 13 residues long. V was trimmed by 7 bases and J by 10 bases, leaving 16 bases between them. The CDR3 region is CASTPPGGAKLFF. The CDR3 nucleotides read TGTGCCAGCACCCCCCCGGGGGGAGCAAAACTGTTTTTT.

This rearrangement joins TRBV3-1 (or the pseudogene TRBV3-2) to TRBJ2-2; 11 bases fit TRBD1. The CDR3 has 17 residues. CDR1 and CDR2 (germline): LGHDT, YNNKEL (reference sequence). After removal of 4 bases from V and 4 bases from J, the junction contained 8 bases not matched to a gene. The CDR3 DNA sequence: TGTGCCAGCAGCCCCCCCGGACAGGGGGCCCTCACCGGGGAGCTGTTTTTT. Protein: CASSPPGQGALTGELFF.

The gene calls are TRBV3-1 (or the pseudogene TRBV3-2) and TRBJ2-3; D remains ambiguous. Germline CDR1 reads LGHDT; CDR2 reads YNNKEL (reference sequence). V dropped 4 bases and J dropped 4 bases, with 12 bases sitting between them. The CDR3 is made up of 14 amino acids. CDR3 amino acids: CASSPGVGPDTQYF. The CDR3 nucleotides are TGTGCCAGCAGCCCAGGCGTTGGCCCAGATACGCAGTATTTT.

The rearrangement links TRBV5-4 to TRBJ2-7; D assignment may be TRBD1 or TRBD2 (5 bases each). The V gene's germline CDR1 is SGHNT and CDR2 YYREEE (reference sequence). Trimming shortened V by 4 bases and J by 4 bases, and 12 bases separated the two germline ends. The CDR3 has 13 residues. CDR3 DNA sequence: TGTGCCAGCAGCGCCGGGACCTATTACGAGCAGTACTTC. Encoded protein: CASSAGTYYEQYF.

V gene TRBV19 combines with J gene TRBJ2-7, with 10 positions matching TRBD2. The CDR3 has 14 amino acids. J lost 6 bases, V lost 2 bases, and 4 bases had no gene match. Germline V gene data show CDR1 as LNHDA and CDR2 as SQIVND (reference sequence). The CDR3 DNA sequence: TGTGCCAGTAGTATATCTAGCGGGAGAGGCGAGCAGTACTTC. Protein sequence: CASSISSGRGEQYF.

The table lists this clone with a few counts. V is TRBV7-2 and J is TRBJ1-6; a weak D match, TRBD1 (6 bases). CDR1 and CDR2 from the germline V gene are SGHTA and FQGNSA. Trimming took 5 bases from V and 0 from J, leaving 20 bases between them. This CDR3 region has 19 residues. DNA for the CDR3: TGTGCCAGCAGCAGCCAGGGGAGGCTTAGCTACTCCTATAATTCACCCCTCCACTTT. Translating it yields CASSSQGRLSYSYNSPLHF.

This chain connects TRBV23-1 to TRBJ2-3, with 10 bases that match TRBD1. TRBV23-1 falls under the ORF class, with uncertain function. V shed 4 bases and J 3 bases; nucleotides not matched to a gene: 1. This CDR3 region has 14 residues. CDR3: CASSPGQGTDTQYF. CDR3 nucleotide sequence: TGCGCCAGCAGTCCGGGACAGGGGACAGATACGCAGTATTTT.

The CDR3 reads CASSFTGDQPQHF. The CDR3 nucleotides are TGTGCCAGCAGCTTTACAGGGGATCAGCCCCAGCATTTT. This chain uses TRBV7-2 with TRBJ1-5; TRBD1 aligns across 7 bases. CDR1 is SGHTA and CDR2 is FQGNSA in the germline V gene. The V and J ends lost 3 bases and 5 bases, in that order; junction bases with no gene match: 1. The CDR3 length is 13 residues. Based on the CDR3 plus reference TRBV7-2 and TRBJ1-5, the full variable domain is GAGVSQSPSNKVTEKGKDVELRCDPISGHTALYWYRQSLGQGLEFLIYFQGNSAPDKSGLPSDRFSAERTGGSVSTLTIQRTQQEDSAVYLCASSFTGDQPQHFGDGTRLSIL.

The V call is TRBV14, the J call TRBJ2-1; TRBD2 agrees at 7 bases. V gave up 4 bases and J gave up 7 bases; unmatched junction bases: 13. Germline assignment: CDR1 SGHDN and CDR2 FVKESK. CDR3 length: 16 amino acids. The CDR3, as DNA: TGTGCCAGCAGCCCGGACCCTAGCGGAGGGAGAAATGAGCAGTTCTTC. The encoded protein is CASSPDPSGGRNEQFF.

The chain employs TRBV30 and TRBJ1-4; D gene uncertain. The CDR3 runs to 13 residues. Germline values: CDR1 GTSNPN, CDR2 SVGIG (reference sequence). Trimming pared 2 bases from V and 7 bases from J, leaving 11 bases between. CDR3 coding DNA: TGTGCCTGGAGTTCCGGCATGGCTGAAAAACTGTTTTTT. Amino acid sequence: CAWSSGMAEKLFF.

Written as DNA, the CDR3 is TGCGCCAGCAGCGGGGGCGGGAGAAGCACAGATACGCAGTATTTT. It codes for CASSGGGRSTDTQYF. The chain has TRBV5-1 and TRBJ2-3; a weak D match, TRBD2 (7 bases). CDR3 length equals 15 residues. Trimming stripped 4 bases from V and 0 bases from J, with 12 bases between. From germline, CDR1 is SGHRS and CDR2 YFSETQ.

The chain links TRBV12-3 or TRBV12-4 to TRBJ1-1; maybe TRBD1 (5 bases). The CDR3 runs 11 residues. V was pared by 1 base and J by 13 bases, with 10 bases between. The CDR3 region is CASSLEGKVFF. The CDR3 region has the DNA TGTGCCAGCAGTTTAGAGGGGAAGGTTTTCTTT.

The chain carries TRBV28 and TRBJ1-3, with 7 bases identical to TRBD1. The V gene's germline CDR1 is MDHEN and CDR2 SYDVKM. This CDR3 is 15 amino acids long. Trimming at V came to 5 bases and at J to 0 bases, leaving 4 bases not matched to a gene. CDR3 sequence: CASSRTGFSGNTIYF. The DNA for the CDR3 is TGTGCCAGCAGTCGGACAGGTTTCTCTGGAAACACCATATATTTT.

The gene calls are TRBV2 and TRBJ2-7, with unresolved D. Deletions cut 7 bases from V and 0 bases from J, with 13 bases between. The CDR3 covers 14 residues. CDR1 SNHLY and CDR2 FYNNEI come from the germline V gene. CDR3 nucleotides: TGTGCCAGCATGCAGGTGGCCCGCTCCTACGAGCAGTACTTC. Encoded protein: CASMQVARSYEQYF.

The CDR3: CASSDYRGPSSGNTIYF. The CDR3 DNA reads as TGTGCCAGCAGTGATTACCGGGGCCCCAGCTCTGGAAACACCATATATTTT. This chain joins TRBV6-1 and TRBJ1-3; a possible D gene is TRBD1 (5 bases). CDR3 length: 17 amino acids. The germline V gene has CDR1 MNHNS and CDR2 SASEGT. The V and J ends lost 3 bases and 0 bases respectively, with 15 bases between them.

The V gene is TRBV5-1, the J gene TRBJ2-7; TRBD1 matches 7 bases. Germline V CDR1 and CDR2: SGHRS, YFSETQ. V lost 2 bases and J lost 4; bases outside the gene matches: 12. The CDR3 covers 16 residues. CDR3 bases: TGCGCCAGCAGCTTTACCCGTCTGGACAGGATATACGAGCAGTACTTC. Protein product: CASSFTRLDRIYEQYF.

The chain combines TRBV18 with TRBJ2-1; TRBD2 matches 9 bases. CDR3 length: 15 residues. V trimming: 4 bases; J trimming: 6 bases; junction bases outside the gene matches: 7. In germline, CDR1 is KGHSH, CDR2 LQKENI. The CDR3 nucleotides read TGTGCCAGCTCACAGTGGGTAGCGGGAGCCAATGAGCAGTTCTTC. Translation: CASSQWVAGANEQFF.

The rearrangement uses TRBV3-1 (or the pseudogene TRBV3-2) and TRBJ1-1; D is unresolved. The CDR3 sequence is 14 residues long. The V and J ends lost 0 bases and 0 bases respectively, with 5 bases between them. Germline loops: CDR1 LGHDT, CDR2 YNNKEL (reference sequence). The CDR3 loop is CASSQERMNTEAFF. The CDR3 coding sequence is TGTGCCAGCAGCCAAGAGCGGATGAACACTGAAGCTTTCTTT.

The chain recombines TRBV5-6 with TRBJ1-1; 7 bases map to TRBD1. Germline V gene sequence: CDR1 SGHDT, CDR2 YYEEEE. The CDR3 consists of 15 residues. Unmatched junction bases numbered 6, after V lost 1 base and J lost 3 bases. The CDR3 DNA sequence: TGTGCCAGCAGCTTGTATTTAGGGGGCGACACTGAAGCTTTCTTT. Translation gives CASSLYLGGDTEAFF. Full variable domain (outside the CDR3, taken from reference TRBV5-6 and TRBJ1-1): DAGVTQSPTHLIKTRGQQVTLRCSPKSGHDTVSWYQQALGQGPQFIFQYYEEEERQRGNFPDRFSGHQFPNYSSELNVNALLLGDSALYLCASSLYLGGDTEAFFGQGTRLTVV.